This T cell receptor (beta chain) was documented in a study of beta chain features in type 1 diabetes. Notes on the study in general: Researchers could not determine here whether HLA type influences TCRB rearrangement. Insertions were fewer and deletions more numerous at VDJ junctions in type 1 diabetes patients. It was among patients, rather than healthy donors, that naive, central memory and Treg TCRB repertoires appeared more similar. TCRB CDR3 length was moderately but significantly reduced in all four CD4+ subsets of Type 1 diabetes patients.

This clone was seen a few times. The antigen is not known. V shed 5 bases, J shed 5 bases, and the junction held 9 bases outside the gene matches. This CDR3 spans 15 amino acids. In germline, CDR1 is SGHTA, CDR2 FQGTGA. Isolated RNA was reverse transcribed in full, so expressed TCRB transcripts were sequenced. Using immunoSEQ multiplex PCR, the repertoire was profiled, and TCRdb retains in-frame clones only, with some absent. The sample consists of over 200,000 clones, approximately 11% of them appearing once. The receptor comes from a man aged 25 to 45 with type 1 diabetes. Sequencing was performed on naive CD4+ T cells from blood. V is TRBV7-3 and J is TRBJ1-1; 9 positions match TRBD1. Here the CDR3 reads CASSLRTGVGTEAFF. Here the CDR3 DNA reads TGTGCCAGCAGCCTACGGACAGGGGTGGGAACTGAAGCTTTCTTT.